The clone carrying this TCR beta chain came up a few times. Its antigen is currently unknown. The data were obtained in a study of human T cells and chemical hapten exposure. Turning to the study itself: Small differences in pooled library volume mainly drove the variation in TCR yields per sample. Overall study findings and caveats: Donor immune responses may differ from healthy people's, since all donors had alopecia.

As to time point: pre-sensitization, week 0. The treatment here: therapeutic diphenylcyclopropenone sensitization with weekly scalp DPC. Germline V lookup: CDR1 MNHEY, CDR2 SVGAGI. V lost 10 bases to trimming and J lost 6 bases; unmatched junction nucleotides: 7. This CDR3 has 14 residues. One entry per CDR3 protein, called by TCRdb with MiXCR from the RACE reads. The sample carries approximately 80,000 distinct CDR3 sequences, 11% to 15% recorded once. The receptor comes from a woman between 50 and 59 years old with alopecia areata. Some clones in this sample may be carry-over from other donors' samples. The sequencing here drew on whole blood, taken in connection with sensitization to the hapten diphenylcyclopropenone (DPC). This sequence joins TRBV6-5 and TRBJ1-6; TRBD1 agrees at 9 bases. The CDR3 region is CATRGQGSNSPLHF. The CDR3 region has the DNA TGTGCCACCAGAGGACAGGGGAGTAATTCACCCCTCCACTTT.